The entry that follows covers one T cell receptor (beta chain) sequence. The antigen is unknown. Both 60 Vbeta primers and 13 Jbeta primers went into the PCR. Data came from immunoSEQ multiplex PCR; TCRdb stores just in-frame clones and leaves some out. The sample records approximately 220,000 clones, 75% to 80% being singletons. These data come from a study of cytomegalovirus exposure and HLA in healthy donors. Study-level background: Of a few hundred genotyped donors, approximately 80% clustered with self-reported Caucasian donors.

Study-level results: The authors later found most CMV-associated TCR beta chains appeared HLA-restricted.

This TCR was recovered from a man younger than 35 in good health and CMV-seronegative. Sequenced sample: PBMCs.

The CDR3 coding sequence is TGTGCCAGCAGTGGTCAGGGTAACTATGGCTACACCTTC. It specifies CASSGQGNYGYTF. This chain uses TRBV6-1 with TRBJ1-2; D might be TRBD1 (5 bases). This CDR3 has 13 amino acids. Germline CDR1 MNHNS, CDR2 SASEGT. V was cut by 4 bases and J by 1 base, with 7 bases left in between.